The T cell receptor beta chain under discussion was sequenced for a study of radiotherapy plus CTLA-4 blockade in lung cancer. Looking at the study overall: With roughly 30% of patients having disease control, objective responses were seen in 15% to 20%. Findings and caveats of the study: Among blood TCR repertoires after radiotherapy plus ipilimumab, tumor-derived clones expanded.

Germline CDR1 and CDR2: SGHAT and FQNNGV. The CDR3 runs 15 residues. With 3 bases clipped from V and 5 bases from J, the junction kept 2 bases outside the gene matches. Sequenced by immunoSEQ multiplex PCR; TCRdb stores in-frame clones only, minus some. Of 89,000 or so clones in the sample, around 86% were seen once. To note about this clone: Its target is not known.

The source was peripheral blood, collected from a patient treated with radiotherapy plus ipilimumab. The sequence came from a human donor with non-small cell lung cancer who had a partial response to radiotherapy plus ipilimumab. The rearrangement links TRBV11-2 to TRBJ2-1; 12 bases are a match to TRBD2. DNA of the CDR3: TGTGCCAGCAGCTTGGGACTAGCGGGCGACAATGAGCAGTTCTTC. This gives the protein CASSLGLAGDNEQFF.